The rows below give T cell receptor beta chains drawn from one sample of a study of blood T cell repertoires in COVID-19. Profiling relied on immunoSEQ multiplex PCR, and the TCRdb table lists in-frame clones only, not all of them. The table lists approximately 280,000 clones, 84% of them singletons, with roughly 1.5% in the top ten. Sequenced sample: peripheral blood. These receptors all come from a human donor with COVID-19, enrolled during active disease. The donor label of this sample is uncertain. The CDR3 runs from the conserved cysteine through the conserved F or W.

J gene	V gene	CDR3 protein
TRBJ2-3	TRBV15	CATSRDIADTQYF
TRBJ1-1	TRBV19	CASSMDRDFTEAFF
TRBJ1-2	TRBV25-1	CASRAQGIYGYTF
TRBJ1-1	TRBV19	CASSLTGFIAFF
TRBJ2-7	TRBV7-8	CASSSGTSGWTSPYEQYF
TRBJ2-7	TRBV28	CATEEEGHEQYF
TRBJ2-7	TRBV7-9	CASSLGGRAGDEQYF
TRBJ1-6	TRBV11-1	CASRSPGSNSPLHF
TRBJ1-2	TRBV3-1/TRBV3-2	CASSPWTGNGYTF
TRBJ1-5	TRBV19	CASSIGGAYSNQPQHF
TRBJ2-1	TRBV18	CASSPGLAANEQFF
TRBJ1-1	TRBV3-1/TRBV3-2	CASSQLTGEDTEAFF
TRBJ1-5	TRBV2	CASTPTGGDQPQHF
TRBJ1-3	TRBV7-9	CASSLDTSGNTIYF
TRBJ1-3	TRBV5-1	CASSPGGAGLGNTIYF
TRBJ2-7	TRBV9	CASSARQGAYEQYF
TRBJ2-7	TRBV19	CASSIRTAYEQYF
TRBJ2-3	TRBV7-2	CASSLWRGGRPGSDTQYF
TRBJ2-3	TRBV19	CASSILAGRVDTQYF
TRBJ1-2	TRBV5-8	CASSFGRGLYGYTF
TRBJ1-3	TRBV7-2	CASSHRDLTGNTIYF
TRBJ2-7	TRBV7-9	CASSHVGGGQYF
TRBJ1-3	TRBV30	CAWNPGHSGNTIYF
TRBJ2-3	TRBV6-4	CASSDAAGVGSDTQYF
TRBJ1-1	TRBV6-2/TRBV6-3	CASSSPADRVKGTEAFF
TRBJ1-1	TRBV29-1	CSVGDRAMNTEAFF
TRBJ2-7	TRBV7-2	CASSPEGAGLMVGREQYF
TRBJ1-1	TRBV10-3	CAISAQNTEAFF
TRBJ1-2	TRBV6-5	CASTLSGRGSGYTF
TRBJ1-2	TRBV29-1	CSVEWGRSGYTF
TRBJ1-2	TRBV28	CASSLRGRRNGYTF
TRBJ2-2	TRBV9	CASRVGTGNTGELFF
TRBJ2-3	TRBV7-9	CASSLAGAGLVRQYF
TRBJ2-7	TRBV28	CASGGTVSYEQYF
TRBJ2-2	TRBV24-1	CATSDRAGSTFTGELFF
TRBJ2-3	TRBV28	CASKTSGPSSPSVDTQYF
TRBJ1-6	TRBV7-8	CASSSGQENSPLHF
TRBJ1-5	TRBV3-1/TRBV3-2	CASSLQGYQPQHF
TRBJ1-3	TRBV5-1	CASSLAVGTANTIYF
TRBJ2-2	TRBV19	CASSIGYTGELFF